One sample yielded the 8 T cell receptor beta chains listed below, sequenced in a study of shared clonotypes between healthy human individuals. Clones were sequenced by immunoSEQ multiplex PCR, and TCRdb holds only the in-frame ones, with some missing. The table records 600,000 to 750,000 clones, roughly 78% of them present only once. Sequencing was performed on memory CD4+ T cells sorted from blood. Subset here: CD45RA-negative fraction. The receptors were gathered from a woman aged 25 to 45 in good health.

A remark on this clone: It is likely a read error: a sequence one base away is far more abundant. The gene calls are TRBV7-6 and TRBJ2-7; D is perhaps TRBD2 (6 bases). This CDR3 is built from 14 residues. The V end lost 10 bases, the J end lost 3 bases, and 19 bases lay between the germline ends. Germline-derived CDR1 and CDR2 are SGHVS and FNYEAQ. The CDR3 region is CANVLGSGVYEQYF. The CDR3 region has the DNA TGTGCCAACGTATTGGGGTCGGGGGTCTACGAGCAGTACTTC.

In this sample, this clone turned up many times. The chain employs TRBV19 and TRBJ1-5; 7 bases fit TRBD1. The V segment lost 6 bases and the J segment 0 bases; nucleotides outside the gene matches: 8. This CDR3 comprises 16 residues. Germline V gives CDR1 LNHDA, CDR2 SQIVND (reference sequence). CDR3 sequence reads: CASSPWDSPSNQPQHF. As DNA, the CDR3 is TGTGCCAGTAGCCCATGGGACAGCCCTAGCAATCAGCCCCAGCATTTT.

This chain connects TRBV27 to TRBJ2-1; no reliable D call. This CDR3 is built from 12 residues. V lost 5 bases and J 5 bases, leaving 7 bases between the germline ends. CDR1 and CDR2 (germline): MNHEY, SMNVEV (reference sequence). The CDR3 is CASSGQNNEQFF. The CDR3 nucleotides read TGTGCCAGCAGTGGGCAAAACAATGAGCAGTTCTTC.

This clone was observed a handful of times. The chain employs TRBV30 and TRBJ2-7; the D call may be TRBD1 or TRBD2 (5 bases each). This CDR3 has 13 amino acids. In germline, CDR1 is GTSNPN, CDR2 SVGIG (reference sequence). V gave up 6 bases and J gave up 6 bases, with 18 bases separating them. The CDR3 DNA is TGTGCCTGCCGCAGGTGGGGGATCAGCGAGCAGTACTTC. Translating gives CACRRWGISEQYF.

This clone came up a few times. The rearrangement uses TRBV28 and TRBJ1-5; 7 nucleotides align to TRBD1. The V segment lost 9 bases and the J segment 3 bases; nucleotides outside the gene matches: 11. Per the germline V gene, CDR1 is MDHEN and CDR2 is SYDVKM. The CDR3 has 15 residues. CDR3 nucleotide sequence: TGTGCCAGTCTATCCGGGACAGAAAACAATCAGCCCCAGCATTTT. It translates to CASLSGTENNQPQHF.

This clone occurred once. The V gene is TRBV29-1, the J gene TRBJ2-4; D is undetermined. In germline, CDR1 is SQVTM, CDR2 ANQGSEA. V lost 7 bases and J 1 base, leaving 11 bases between the germline ends. CDR3 length: 13 amino acids. The CDR3 sequence: CSAVPGAKNIQYF. In DNA, the CDR3 is TGCAGCGCCGTCCCTGGGGCCAAAAACATTCAGTACTTC.

V and J are TRBV11-2 and TRBJ1-1; D is unclear. The CDR3 has 13 amino acids. The germline V gene has CDR1 SGHAT and CDR2 FQNNGV. Trimming left V 5 bases short and J 0 bases short, with 7 bases between. This CDR3 reads CASSTSLNTEAFF. Written as DNA, the CDR3 is TGTGCCAGCAGCACCAGCCTGAACACTGAAGCTTTCTTT.

The rearrangement joins TRBV5-1 to TRBJ2-1, with D possibly matching TRBD2 (6 bases). The germline CDR1 and CDR2 sequences are SGHRS and YFSETQ. Trimming stripped 3 bases from V and 8 bases from J, with 15 bases between. The CDR3 length is 14 residues. The CDR3 is CASSSGTAGHEQFF. The CDR3, as DNA: TGCGCCAGCAGCTCCGGGACCGCGGGGCATGAGCAGTTCTTC.